This passage covers 13 T cell receptor beta chains from one sample sequenced in a study of blood T cell repertoires in COVID-19. Sequenced by immunoSEQ multiplex PCR; TCRdb stores in-frame clones only, minus some. The sample lists fewer than 95,000 clones, roughly 87% seen once, with about 15% in the top ten. Sample: peripheral blood. These receptor sequences come from a male donor with acute or convalescent COVID-19.

The rearrangement links TRBV30 to TRBJ1-4; D gene uncertain. This CDR3 has 12 amino acids. The ends were cut back, 2 bases at V and 8 bases at J, with 9 bases in the middle. CDR1 is GTSNPN, CDR2 SVGIG, per germline (reference sequence). This CDR3 reads CAWSSNGEKLFF. CDR3 DNA: TGTGCCTGGAGTTCTAACGGGGAAAAACTGTTTTTT.

This clone turned up a few times. The chain has TRBV10-1 and TRBJ1-6, with TRBD1 matching 11 bases. Germline CDR1 is WNHNN and CDR2 is SYGVQD (reference sequence). The CDR3 is 17 amino acids. Unmatched junction bases numbered 11, after V lost 6 bases and J lost 7 bases. The CDR3 sequence is CASRDPGQGGVNSPLHF. CDR3 in DNA: TGCGCCAGCAGGGATCCGGGACAGGGGGGTGTGAATTCACCCCTCCACTTT.

The J gene is TRBJ2-1, the V gene TRBV6-6; 10 nucleotides line up with TRBD2. CDR3 length: 15 residues. Unmatched junction bases numbered 4, after V lost 5 bases and J lost 3 bases. Germline V lookup: CDR1 MNHNY, CDR2 SVGAGI (reference sequence). DNA of the CDR3: TGTGCCAGCAGTCAGATAGCGGGGGGCTACAATGAGCAGTTCTTC. This gives the protein CASSQIAGGYNEQFF.

The CDR3 region is CASSLEVQAMNTEAFF. As DNA, the CDR3 is TGTGCCAGCAGCTTAGAGGTACAGGCGATGAACACTGAAGCTTTCTTT. The J gene is TRBJ1-1, the V gene TRBV13; possible D gene TRBD1, 5 bases. This CDR3 has 16 residues. V was trimmed by 1 base and J by 0 bases, leaving 12 bases between them. Germline CDR1 PRHDT, CDR2 FYEKMQ (reference sequence).

V and J are TRBV6-1 and TRBJ1-4; 7 bases agree with TRBD1. The J segment lost 8 bases and the V segment lost 3 bases, leaving 6 bases of the junction unmatched. CDR1 and CDR2 (germline): MNHNS, SASEGT. This CDR3 contains 14 residues. The CDR3 region has the DNA TGTGCCAGCAGTGATTCAGGGGGTACGGAAAAACTGTTTTTT. This codes for CASSDSGGTEKLFF.

V gene TRBV5-1 combines with J gene TRBJ2-1, with 8 positions matching TRBD2. V trimming: 4 bases; J trimming: 0 bases; junction bases outside the gene matches: 12. Per the germline V gene, CDR1 is SGHRS and CDR2 is YFSETQ. The CDR3 is made up of 18 amino acids. The CDR3, as DNA: TGCGCCAGCAGCCAAACCCCCCTAGCGGGTTCCTCCTACAATGAGCAGTTCTTC. Translation gives CASSQTPLAGSSYNEQFF. The whole variable domain, filled in from reference TRBV5-1 and TRBJ2-1, reads KAGVTQTPRYLIKTRGQQVTLSCSPISGHRSVSWYQQTPGQGLQFLFEYFSETQRNKGNFPGRFSGRQFSNSRSEMNVSTLELGDSALYLCASSQTPLAGSSYNEQFFGPGTRLTVL.

As for this clone: One end of the junction is discordant with germline, which a read error may explain. The V call is TRBV3-1 (or the pseudogene TRBV3-2), the J call TRBJ1-2; maybe TRBD1 (6 bases). CDR3 length: 14 amino acids. From germline, CDR1 is LGHDT and CDR2 YNNKEL (reference sequence). The CDR3 sequence is CASSQDGGNSGYTF. The CDR3 DNA is TGTGCCAGCAGCCAAGATGGGGGCAACTCTGGCTACACCTTC.

The genes are TRBV19 and TRBJ2-2; perhaps TRBD1 as D (6 bases). This CDR3 has 12 residues. Germline loops: CDR1 LNHDA, CDR2 SQIVND (reference sequence). V was pared by 4 bases and J by 15 bases, with 15 bases between. CDR3 nucleotides: TGTGCCAGTAGTAAGGGGGAAAGGGCGATGTTTTTT. As protein: CASSKGERAMFF.

This rearrangement joins TRBV24-1 to TRBJ1-5, with D possibly being TRBD1 (5 bases). The V end lost 10 bases, the J end lost 3 bases, and 21 bases lay between the germline ends. The CDR3 has 16 amino acids. Germline V gene sequence: CDR1 KGHDR, CDR2 SFDVKD. The CDR3 region is CATAGTSNGNNQPQHF. CDR3 sequence (DNA): TGTGCCACAGCGGGGACCTCCAACGGAAACAATCAGCCCCAGCATTTT.

This chain connects TRBV30 to TRBJ1-3; D is unclear. The V end lost 0 bases, the J end lost 7 bases, and 7 bases lay between the germline ends. The CDR3 contains 12 residues. CDR1 GTSNPN and CDR2 SVGIG come from the germline V gene (reference sequence). This CDR3 is CAWSVSENTIYF. As DNA, the CDR3 is TGTGCCTGGAGTGTGTCTGAGAACACCATATATTTT.

This chain links TRBV5-1 with TRBJ2-1; D possibly corresponds to TRBD1 (6 bases). The V gene lost 2 bases and the J gene lost 4 bases, with 7 bases spanning the gap. CDR1 is SGHRS, CDR2 YFSETQ, per germline. CDR3 length equals 13 residues. The CDR3 DNA reads TGCGCCAGCAGCTTACAGGGATACAATGAGCAGTTCTTC. Residues: CASSLQGYNEQFF.

The chain combines TRBV19 with TRBJ1-2; 11 bases match TRBD1. CDR3 size: 17 residues. V gave up 6 bases and J gave up 2 bases; unmatched junction bases: 11. Germline V gives CDR1 LNHDA, CDR2 SQIVND (reference sequence). As DNA, the CDR3 is TGTGCCAGTAGCCCGGGACAGGGGGTCTTTCCCAACTATGGCTACACCTTC. This encodes CASSPGQGVFPNYGYTF.

A single count supports this clone. CDR3 region: CASSLIRDSNYEQYF. In nucleotides, the CDR3 is TGCGCCAGCAGCTTGATCCGGGACAGCAACTACGAGCAGTACTTC. The chain is built from TRBV5-1 and TRBJ2-7; 7 bases fit TRBD1. The CDR3 spans 15 residues. Germline CDR1 is SGHRS and CDR2 is YFSETQ. Trimming at V came to 1 base and at J to 3 bases, leaving 7 bases not matched to a gene.